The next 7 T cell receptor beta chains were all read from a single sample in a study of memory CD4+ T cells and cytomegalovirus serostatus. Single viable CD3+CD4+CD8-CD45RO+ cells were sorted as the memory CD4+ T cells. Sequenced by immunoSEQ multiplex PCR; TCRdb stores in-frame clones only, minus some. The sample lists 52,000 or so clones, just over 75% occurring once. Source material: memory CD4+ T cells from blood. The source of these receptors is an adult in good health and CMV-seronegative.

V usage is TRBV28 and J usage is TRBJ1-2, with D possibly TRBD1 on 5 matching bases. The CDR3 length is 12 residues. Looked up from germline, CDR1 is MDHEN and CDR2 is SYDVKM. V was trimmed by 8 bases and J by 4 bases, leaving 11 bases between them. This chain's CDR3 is CASVGERYGYTF. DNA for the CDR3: TGTGCCAGCGTAGGGGAACGCTATGGCTACACCTTC.

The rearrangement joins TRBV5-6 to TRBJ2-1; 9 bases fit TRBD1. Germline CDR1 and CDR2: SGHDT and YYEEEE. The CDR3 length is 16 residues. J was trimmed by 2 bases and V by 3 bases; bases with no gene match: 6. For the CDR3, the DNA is TGTGCCAGCAGCTCGGACAGGGGCGATCCCTACAATGAGCAGTTCTTC. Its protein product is CASSSDRGDPYNEQFF.

The CDR3: CASSPSGSVYEQYF. CDR3 nucleotide sequence: TGTGCCAGCAGTCCTAGCGGGAGTGTCTACGAGCAGTACTTC. The chain uses TRBV28 and TRBJ2-7; 10 nucleotides line up with TRBD2. Per the germline V gene, CDR1 is MDHEN and CDR2 is SYDVKM. This CDR3 spans 14 amino acids. The V segment lost 5 bases and the J segment 3 bases; nucleotides outside the gene matches: 4. The full variable domain, its missing parts supplied by reference TRBV28 and TRBJ2-7, is DVKVTQSSRYLVKRTGEKVFLECVQDMDHENMFWYRQDPGLGLRLIYFSYDVKMKEKGDIPEGYSVSREKKERFSLILESASTNQTSMYLCASSPSGSVYEQYFGPGTRLTVT.

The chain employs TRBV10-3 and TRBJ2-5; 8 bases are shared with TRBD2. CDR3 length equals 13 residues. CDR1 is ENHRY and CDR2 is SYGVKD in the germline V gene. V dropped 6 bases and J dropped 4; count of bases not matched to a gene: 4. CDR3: CAISPGGGETQYF. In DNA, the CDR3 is TGTGCCATCAGCCCCGGGGGGGGAGAGACCCAGTACTTC.

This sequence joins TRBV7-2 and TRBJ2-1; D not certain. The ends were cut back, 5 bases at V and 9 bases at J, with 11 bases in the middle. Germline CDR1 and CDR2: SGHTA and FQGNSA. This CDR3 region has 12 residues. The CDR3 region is CASSPSVGEQFF. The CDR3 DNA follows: TGTGCCAGCAGCCCCTCGGTGGGTGAGCAGTTCTTC.

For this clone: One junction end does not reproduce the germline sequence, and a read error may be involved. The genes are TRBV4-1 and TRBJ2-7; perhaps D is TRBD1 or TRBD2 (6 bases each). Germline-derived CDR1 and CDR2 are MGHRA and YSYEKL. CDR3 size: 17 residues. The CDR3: CASTQLIGGTVVYEQYF. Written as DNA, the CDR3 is TGCGCCAGCACCCAATTGATAGGGGGGACGGTAGTCTACGAGCAGTACTTC.

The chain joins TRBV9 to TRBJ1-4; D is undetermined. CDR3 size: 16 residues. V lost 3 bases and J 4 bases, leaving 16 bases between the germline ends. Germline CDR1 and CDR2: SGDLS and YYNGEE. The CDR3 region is CASSGVGSGVNEKLFF. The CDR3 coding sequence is TGTGCCAGCAGCGGCGTGGGAAGTGGTGTTAATGAAAAACTGTTTTTT.